One and the same sample provided the 6 T cell receptor beta chains below, sequenced in a study of immune heterogeneity within non-small cell lung tumors. Multiplex PCR amplified TCR beta CDR3 with 32 V and 13 J primers. One entry per CDR3 protein results from TCRdb running MiXCR on the multiplex PCR reads. The sample has about 22,000 distinct CDR3 sequences; 25% to 35% are singletons. Bulk tumor genomic DNA constituted the template, at around 590 ng per sample. In surgery, several biopsies were collected from each primary tumor at widely spaced sites. The study enrolled patients with untreated, newly diagnosed non-small cell lung cancer who underwent curative surgery. The source material was lung tumor tissue. The receptors originated from a middle-aged man with non-small cell lung cancer.

Concerning this clonotype itself: A much more abundant neighbour one base away suggests this may be a read error. The V gene is TRBV30, the J gene TRBJ2-2; 8 nucleotides line up with TRBD1. The CDR3 sequence is 13 residues long. Germline trimming cut 8 bases from V and 7 bases from J; bases unmatched to any gene: 9. Germline CDR1 is GTSNPN and CDR2 is SVGIG (reference sequence). CDR3 sequence (DNA): TGTGCCGGGTGGCAGGGGGCGGTCGGGGAGCTGTTTTTT. Translated, it gives CAGWQGAVGELFF.

Comments on this clonotype: This may arise from a read error, as a much more abundant clone is one base away. The chain has TRBV19 and TRBJ2-2, with D perhaps assigned TRBD1 or TRBD2 (5 bases each). With 7 bases removed from V and 9 bases from J, the gap between germline ends came to 18 bases. The V gene's germline CDR1 is LNHDA and CDR2 SQIVND (reference sequence). CDR3 length: 14 amino acids. CDR3 DNA sequence: TGTGCCAGTAACCGCCTGCCCGGGGACCGGGAGCTGTTTTTT. This codes for CASNRLPGDRELFF.

This clonotype was observed a few times. The chain links TRBV20-1 to TRBJ1-5; D is unclear. Trimming took off 1 base at V and 6 bases at J, with 16 bases between the two ends. This CDR3 comprises 15 residues. Germline V CDR1 and CDR2: DFQATT, SNEGSKA (reference sequence). This chain's CDR3 is CSARGATGNSQPQHF. CDR3 nucleotides: TGCAGTGCTAGAGGGGCGACGGGGAATAGTCAGCCCCAGCATTTT.

Concerning this clonotype itself: A read error may be the cause here, since a much bigger clone is one base away. The chain recombines TRBV13 with TRBJ1-2; tentative D call: TRBD1 (6 bases). Germline V gene data show CDR1 as PRHDT and CDR2 as FYEKMQ (reference sequence). V was cut by 5 bases and J by 9 bases, with 16 bases left in between. The CDR3 contains 13 residues. CDR3: CASSLQGRVRYTF. CDR3 bases: TGTGCCAGCAGCCTACAGGGTAGGGTTCGCTACACCTTC. The whole variable domain, remainder taken from reference TRBV13 and TRBJ1-2, is AAGVIQSPRHLIKEKRETATLKCYPIPRHDTVYWYQQGPGQDPQFLISFYEKMQSDKGSIPDRFSAQQFSDYHSELNMSSLELGDSALYFCASSLQGRVRYTFGSGTRLTVV.

Relative to its sample, this clonotype is medium-sized. The rearrangement links TRBV14 to TRBJ1-3, with TRBD1 as a possible D gene (5 bases). Germline V gene lookup returns CDR1 SGHDN and CDR2 FVKESK. The CDR3 extends over 15 amino acids. Deletions cut 4 bases from V and 2 bases from J, with 12 bases between. This CDR3 reads CASSRQQMAGNTIYF. DNA for the CDR3: TGTGCCAGCAGCCGACAGCAAATGGCTGGAAACACCATATATTTT.

This clonotype was picked up one time. A much larger clone is a single base away; this may be a read error. The DNA of the CDR3 is TGTGCCAGTATGATGAGGGCAGGGGGTGAAAAACTGCTTTTT. Protein: CASMMRAGGEKLLF. The V call is TRBV12-3 or TRBV12-4, the J call TRBJ1-4, with 7 positions matching TRBD1. The CDR3 consists of 14 residues.